This record concerns one T cell receptor (beta chain) sequence. Random-hexamer reverse transcription was applied to roughly 0.5 to 1 ug RNA. Amplification of TCR beta CDR3 spanned 54 Vbeta and 13 Jbeta via immunoSEQ multiplex PCR. TCRdb re-analysed the immunoSEQ multiplex PCR reads in MiXCR, keeping a single row per CDR3 protein. The sample shows roughly 190,000 distinct CDR3 sequences, about 95% of them seen only once. This sample is part of a study of CD8 T cells in Susac syndrome. The CDR3 spans 13 residues. Germline CDR1 is DFQATT and CDR2 is SNEGSKA (reference sequence). Trimming cost V 3 bases and J 9 bases; bases outside gene matches: 6. Sequencing of TCR beta was performed on blood CD8+ T cells and on blood CD4+ T cells. The controls, all healthy donors, were matched for age and sex. TEMRA cells were FACS-enriched, while CD8+ and CD4+ T cells were negatively isolated.

The clonotype originates from a human donor in good health. The sample consisted of CD4+ T cells from PBMCs. The chain links TRBV20-1 to TRBJ2-1; the match to TRBD2 covers 9 bases. The DNA for the CDR3 is TGCAGTGCTAGCGTAGCGGGAGTACGTGAGCAGTTCTTC. Its translation: CSASVAGVREQFF.